These T cell receptor beta chains were read from a single sample in a study of cytomegalovirus exposure and HLA in healthy donors. Data came from immunoSEQ multiplex PCR; TCRdb stores just in-frame clones and leaves some out. The sample yields fewer than 250,000 clones, over 80% seen once. Specimen: PBMCs. The receptors shown here come from a boy aged 2 to 10 in good health and CMV-seronegative. Each CDR3 is given with its conserved first and last residue. The D gene is left open where the match is weak. Not every row has a clone size; where given, it reads once, few, many or a size class.

D,V,size,length,J,CDR3,DNA
NA,TRBV21-1,NA,15,TRBJ2-6,CAPHDRTSGANVLTF,TGTGCCCCCCACGACAGAACCTCTGGGGCCAACGTCCTGACTTTC
TRBD1,TRBV7-3,few,15,TRBJ1-1,CASSPGQGSNTEAFF,TGTGCCAGCAGCCCCGGACAGGGATCGAACACTGAAGCTTTCTTT
TRBD2,TRBV5-4,once,15,TRBJ2-7,CASSSGTSGIYEQYF,TGTGCCAGCAGCTCTGGGACTAGCGGTATCTACGAGCAGTACTTC
NA,TRBV27,NA,13,TRBJ1-2,CASSLRGKDGYTF,TGTGCCAGCAGTTTACGGGGGAAGGATGGCTACACCTTC
NA,TRBV11-2,once,17,TRBJ2-2,CASSLAYNRDNTGELFF,TGTGCCAGCAGCTTAGCGTACAACAGGGACAACACCGGGGAGCTGTTTTTT
TRBD1,TRBV7-9,NA,14,TRBJ2-3,CASRPGQITDTQYF,TGTGCCAGCAGACCGGGACAGATCACAGATACGCAGTATTTT
NA,TRBV11-2,NA,15,TRBJ2-5,CASSPEWGVAETQYF,TGTGCCAGCAGCCCTGAGTGGGGGGTTGCGGAGACCCAGTACTTC
TRBD2,TRBV9,NA,14,TRBJ2-5,CASSGTGGEETQYF,TGTGCCAGCAGCGGAACGGGGGGGGAGGAGACCCAGTACTTC
TRBD2,TRBV6-4,NA,16,TRBJ2-1,CASSGDLAGEGNEQFF,TGTGCCAGCAGTGGCGATTTAGCGGGAGAAGGTAATGAGCAGTTCTTC
TRBD2,TRBV13,few,15,TRBJ2-5,CASSSWTSGVQAQYF,TGTGCCAGCAGCTCCTGGACTAGCGGGGTCCAGGCCCAGTACTTC
NA,TRBV27,NA,11,TRBJ2-7,CASTLSYEQYF,TGTGCCAGCACCCTCTCCTACGAGCAGTACTTC
TRBD1,TRBV7-8,NA,15,TRBJ2-1,CASSRDRASYNEQFF,TGTGCCAGCAGCCGAGACAGGGCGTCCTACAATGAGCAGTTCTTC
NA,TRBV25-1,NA,15,TRBJ1-1,CASSVKGGLNTEAFF,TGTGCCAGCAGTGTCAAGGGGGGGCTGAACACTGAAGCTTTCTTT
NA,TRBV15,NA,15,TRBJ1-2,CATSRDSAGDYGYTF,TGTGCCACCAGCAGAGATTCGGCGGGGGACTATGGCTACACCTTC
TRBD1,TRBV6-6,NA,15,TRBJ2-7,CASSKPGQGLYEQYF,TGTGCCAGCAGTAAGCCGGGACAGGGCCTCTACGAGCAGTACTTC
TRBD1,TRBV6-7,NA,13,TRBJ2-5,CASSRTGAKTQYF,TGTGCCAGCAGTAGGACAGGGGCCAAGACCCAGTACTTC
TRBD2,TRBV5-1,NA,15,TRBJ2-3,CASSLGTGGPDTQYF,TGCGCCAGCAGCTTGGGAACGGGAGGGCCGGATACGCAGTATTTT
TRBD2,TRBV27,NA,14,TRBJ2-7,CASSPSGPTYEQYF,TGTGCCAGCAGTCCTAGCGGGCCTACCTACGAGCAGTACTTC
TRBD1,TRBV2,NA,15,TRBJ1-5,CASSFKDRGFQPQHF,TGTGCCAGCAGTTTTAAGGACAGGGGGTTTCAGCCCCAGCATTTT
NA,TRBV2,NA,15,TRBJ1-4,CASNGGVGLNEKLFF,TGTGCCAGCAACGGGGGGGTGGGGTTGAATGAAAAACTGTTTTTT
TRBD1,TRBV6-5,NA,16,TRBJ1-2,CASSYSGQGAGYGYTF,TGTGCCAGCAGTTACTCGGGACAGGGGGCGGGGTATGGCTACACCTTC
TRBD1,TRBV7-9,NA,17,TRBJ1-3,CASSSYTRGRNGNTIYF,TGTGCCAGCAGCTCCTACACCAGGGGGCGAAACGGAAACACCATATATTTT
TRBD1,TRBV19,NA,17,TRBJ1-2,CASSIVPTGGFAYGYTF,TGTGCCAGTAGTATAGTCCCGACAGGGGGGTTCGCCTATGGCTACACCTTC
TRBD1,TRBV2,NA,16,TRBJ1-5,CASSFSLTGGNQPQHF,TGTGCCAGCAGCTTCAGCTTGACAGGGGGCAATCAGCCCCAGCATTTT
NA,TRBV7-9,NA,16,TRBJ2-1,CASSYNGQGYYNEQFF,TGTGCCAGCAGCTACAATGGGCAGGGTTACTACAATGAGCAGTTCTTC
TRBD2,TRBV7-9,few,15,TRBJ2-1,CASSFLGGSYNEQFF,TGTGCCAGCAGCTTCCTCGGGGGGTCCTACAATGAGCAGTTCTTC
NA,TRBV11-2,once,15,TRBJ1-5,CASSLSGYSNQPQHF,TGTGCCAGCAGCCTCTCGGGGTATAGCAATCAGCCCCAGCATTTT
NA,TRBV4-1,few,13,TRBJ1-2,CASSQGSGYGYTF,TGCGCCAGCAGCCAAGGATCGGGCTATGGCTACACCTTC
TRBD1,TRBV4-2,NA,16,TRBJ2-3,CASSGHATGEVDTQYF,TGTGCCAGCAGCGGCCACGCGACAGGGGAGGTAGATACGCAGTATTTT
TRBD1,TRBV7-9,NA,12,TRBJ1-1,CSSSTTGAEAFF,TGTTCCAGCAGCACGACAGGGGCTGAAGCTTTCTTT
TRBD2,TRBV19,NA,15,TRBJ2-1,CASSMGLAAYNEQFF,TGTGCCAGTAGTATGGGACTAGCGGCCTACAATGAGCAGTTCTTC
TRBD1,TRBV5-4,NA,15,TRBJ1-2,CASSVGTGSNYGYTF,TGTGCCAGCAGCGTCGGGACAGGATCTAACTATGGCTACACCTTC
NA,TRBV10-2,NA,13,TRBJ2-7,CASTPGVKGEQYF,TGCGCCAGCACCCCGGGCGTAAAGGGGGAGCAGTACTTC
NA,TRBV11-2,NA,15,TRBJ1-2,CASSSLSAGDYGYTF,TGTGCCAGCAGCTCTCTCTCGGCAGGGGACTATGGCTACACCTTC
TRBD2,TRBV11-2,NA,17,TRBJ2-3,CASSLAGLAGGTDTQYF,TGTGCCAGCAGCTTAGCGGGACTAGCGGGAGGTACAGATACGCAGTATTTT
NA,TRBV2,NA,13,TRBJ2-7,CASRNPVPYEQYF,TGTGCCAGCAGGAACCCGGTCCCCTACGAGCAGTACTTC
TRBD2,TRBV28,NA,13,TRBJ2-1,CASRTLAGSEQFF,TGTGCCAGCAGGACTTTAGCGGGTAGCGAGCAGTTCTTC
TRBD2,TRBV27,NA,18,TRBJ2-6,CASSLGLAGWGGANVLTF,TGTGCCAGCAGTTTAGGTCTAGCGGGATGGGGTGGGGCCAACGTCCTGACTTTC
TRBD2,TRBV9,NA,17,TRBJ2-3,CASSVEGLAVSTDTQYF,TGTGCCAGCAGCGTAGAGGGACTAGCGGTAAGCACAGATACGCAGTATTTT
TRBD1,TRBV7-8,NA,16,TRBJ1-1,CASSLEPGQGSTEAFF,TGTGCCAGCAGCTTAGAGCCGGGACAGGGTTCCACTGAAGCTTTCTTT
TRBD1,TRBV7-9,NA,16,TRBJ1-2,CASSSSNRGRNYGYTF,TGTGCCAGCAGCTCGAGTAACAGGGGACGTAACTATGGCTACACCTTC
TRBD2,TRBV6-1,NA,16,TRBJ2-5,CASSEGLAGSQETQYF,TGTGCCAGCAGTGAGGGACTAGCGGGGTCACAAGAGACCCAGTACTTC
TRBD2,TRBV6-1,NA,15,TRBJ2-5,CASREIAGGGETQYF,TGTGCCAGCAGGGAGATAGCGGGGGGCGGGGAGACCCAGTACTTC
NA,TRBV19,NA,16,TRBJ1-5,CASSNPRGRFNQPQHF,TGTGCCAGTAGTAATCCTCGGGGAAGGTTCAATCAGCCCCAGCATTTT
NA,TRBV6-4,NA,14,TRBJ1-2,CASSEGAAGYGYTF,TGTGCCAGCAGTGAGGGGGCCGCGGGCTATGGCTACACCTTC
TRBD2,TRBV29-1,NA,13,TRBJ2-5,CSVWGRAQETQYF,TGCAGCGTGTGGGGGAGGGCACAAGAGACCCAGTACTTC
TRBD2,TRBV4-1,few,14,TRBJ2-2,CASNSGRGSGELFF,TGCGCCAGCAACAGCGGGAGGGGATCCGGGGAGCTGTTTTTT
TRBD2,TRBV29-1,once,12,TRBJ2-1,CSVGGTSNEQFF,TGCAGCGTCGGGGGGACTAGCAATGAGCAGTTCTTC
TRBD1,TRBV2,NA,15,TRBJ2-3,CASSVNRGRTDTQYF,TGTGCCAGCAGTGTGAACAGGGGGCGGACAGATACGCAGTATTTT
TRBD2,TRBV19,NA,16,TRBJ2-3,CASSIDLAGVLGTQYF,TGTGCCAGTAGTATAGACCTAGCGGGGGTCCTAGGGACGCAGTATTTT
TRBD1,TRBV5-1,NA,16,TRBJ1-2,CASSLAEDRALYGYTF,TGCGCCAGCAGCTTGGCCGAGGACAGGGCCCTATATGGCTACACCTTC
NA,TRBV7-7,NA,15,TRBJ2-1,CASSPNRVSYNEQFF,TGTGCTAGCAGCCCGAACAGGGTTTCCTACAATGAGCAGTTCTTC
NA,TRBV5-6,NA,13,TRBJ2-5,CASSLQGGETQYF,TGTGCCAGCAGCTTACAGGGGGGGGAGACCCAGTACTTC